The 32 T cell receptor beta chains in this list originate from one sample, sequenced in a study of blood T cell repertoires in COVID-19. Sequencing used immunoSEQ multiplex PCR; TCRdb keeps in-frame clones, though not all of them. The sample has tens of thousands of clones; around 86% are singletons. Sequencing was carried out using peripheral blood. The origin of the receptors is a woman of 80 years or more with acute or convalescent COVID-19.

This rearrangement joins TRBV12-3 or TRBV12-4 to TRBJ2-1, with TRBD2 as a possible D gene (5 bases). The germline V and J ends were trimmed by 1 base and 15 bases, with 10 bases remaining between them. The CDR3 totals 11 residues. The CDR3 coding sequence is TGTGCCAGCAGTTTAGGACTATTCAGGTTCTTC. Translation gives CASSLGLFRFF.

The rearrangement uses TRBV4-1 and TRBJ1-1, with D tentatively TRBD1 (6 bases). The CDR3 length is 18 residues. Trimming shortened V by 0 bases and J by 6 bases, and 23 bases separated the two germline ends. Germline lookup yields CDR1 MGHRA and CDR2 YSYEKL. This CDR3 reads CASSQDPRGRGGSPEAFF. CDR3 DNA sequence: TGCGCCAGCAGCCAAGATCCAAGGGGTAGGGGGGGGAGCCCTGAAGCTTTCTTT.

The chain employs TRBV18 and TRBJ1-5; 8 bases are a match to TRBD1. This CDR3 contains 14 residues. Germline V CDR1 and CDR2: KGHSH, LQKENI. Unmatched junction bases numbered 8, after V lost 6 bases and J lost 7 bases. CDR3 sequence: CASSSGGLGQPQHF. DNA for the CDR3: TGTGCCAGCTCGTCAGGGGGCTTAGGGCAGCCCCAGCATTTT.

The chain combines TRBV11-1 with TRBJ2-7, with 10 nucleotides matching TRBD2. The ends lost 5 bases at V and 4 bases at J; junction bases unmatched: 2. Germline V gene sequence: CDR1 SGHAT, CDR2 FQDESV (reference sequence). The CDR3 totals 13 residues. The CDR3 nucleotides read TGTGCCAGCAGCCGGACTAGCGGATACGAGCAGTACTTC. Protein sequence: CASSRTSGYEQYF. The whole variable domain, filled in from reference TRBV11-1 and TRBJ2-7, reads EAEVAQSPRYKITEKSQAVAFWCDPISGHATLYWYRQILGQGPELLVQFQDESVVDDSQLPKDRFSAERLKGVDSTLKIQPAELGDSAMYLCASSRTSGYEQYFGPGTRLTVT.

This chain uses TRBV7-9 with TRBJ2-7; 8 bases are shared with TRBD2. CDR1 is SEHNR and CDR2 is FQNEAQ in the germline V gene (reference sequence). After removal of 5 bases from V and 2 bases from J, the junction contained 8 bases not matched to a gene. CDR3 length equals 15 residues. The CDR3 protein is CASSRKLAEPYEQYF. CDR3 DNA: TGTGCCAGCAGCAGAAAACTAGCGGAACCCTACGAGCAGTACTTC.

Only a few counts were recorded for this clone. CDR3 nucleotides: TGTGCCAGTAGTAGGACAGGAGCTAACTATGGCTACACCTTC. Amino acids: CASSRTGANYGYTF. This chain uses TRBV19 with TRBJ1-2; 7 bases match TRBD1. The V segment lost 4 bases and the J segment 0 bases; nucleotides outside the gene matches: 2. Germline V gene data show CDR1 as LNHDA and CDR2 as SQIVND (reference sequence). The CDR3 loop spans 14 amino acids.

The rearrangement uses TRBV7-2 and TRBJ2-2; 9 bases fit TRBD1. The CDR3 runs to 16 residues. CDR1 SGHTA and CDR2 FQGNSA come from the germline V gene. V dropped 5 bases and J dropped 7; count of bases not matched to a gene: 11. CDR3 sequence reads: CASSPRGQGFGGELFF. The CDR3, as DNA: TGTGCCAGCAGCCCCCGCGGACAGGGGTTCGGCGGGGAGCTGTTTTTT.

The genes are TRBV13 and TRBJ2-2; D is unclear. The CDR3 loop spans 12 amino acids. Germline CDR1 reads PRHDT; CDR2 reads FYEKMQ (reference sequence). The ends were cut back, 3 bases at V and 5 bases at J, with 4 bases in the middle. CDR3 coding DNA: TGTGCCAGCAGCTTCTTAACCGGGGAGCTGTTTTTT. Its translation is CASSFLTGELFF.

This clone came up once. The chain combines TRBV10-3 with TRBJ1-1; possibly TRBD1 for D (5 bases). CDR3 length equals 14 residues. From germline, CDR1 is ENHRY and CDR2 SYGVKD. Trimming stripped 3 bases from V and 7 bases from J, with 15 bases between. The CDR3 region is CAISERSGMGEAFF. DNA of the CDR3: TGTGCCATCAGTGAACGGTCAGGGATGGGTGAAGCTTTCTTT.

V usage is TRBV5-1 and J usage is TRBJ2-5, with 11 nucleotides matching TRBD2. Germline assignment: CDR1 SGHRS and CDR2 YFSETQ. The CDR3 runs to 18 residues. Trimming took 4 bases from V and 2 from J; bases not matched to a gene: 13. This CDR3 reads CASSVTSGGPPRQETQYF. CDR3 nucleotide sequence: TGCGCCAGCAGCGTAACTAGCGGGGGCCCTCCTCGACAAGAGACCCAGTACTTC.

This rearrangement joins TRBV2 to TRBJ2-5, with D possibly TRBD2 on 5 matching bases. This CDR3 comprises 17 residues. CDR1 and CDR2 (germline): SNHLY, FYNNEI. The germline V and J ends were trimmed by 6 bases and 3 bases, with 23 bases remaining between them. The DNA of the CDR3 is TGTGCCAGCAGCTCTCCCAGCGGAGCCAAGGGTGAAGAGACCCAGTACTTC. The encoded protein is CASSSPSGAKGEETQYF. Drawing the rest from reference TRBV2 and TRBJ2-5, the complete variable domain is EPEVTQTPSHQVTQMGQEVILRCVPISNHLYFYWYRQILGQKVEFLVSFYNNEISEKSEIFDDQFSVERPDGSNFTLKIRSTKLEDSAMYFCASSSPSGAKGEETQYFGPGTRLLVL.

The chain uses TRBV11-2 and TRBJ1-5; 10 bases fit TRBD1. The trim removed 3 bases at V and 4 bases at J, leaving 3 bases unmatched. The germline gives CDR1 SGHAT, CDR2 FQNNGV. The CDR3 is made up of 15 amino acids. The CDR3 spells CASSFRTGGNQPQHF. As DNA, the CDR3 is TGTGCCAGCAGCTTCCGGACAGGGGGAAATCAGCCCCAGCATTTT.

The rearrangement joins TRBV10-1 to TRBJ2-1, with D possibly matching TRBD2 (5 bases). V lost 6 bases and J 12 bases, leaving 18 bases between the germline ends. Germline-derived CDR1 and CDR2 are WNHNN and SYGVQD (reference sequence). The CDR3 loop spans 13 amino acids. The CDR3 sequence is CASSELLNGGQFF. CDR3 sequence (DNA): TGCGCCAGCAGCGAACTCCTAAACGGAGGGCAGTTCTTC.

The CDR3 spells CASSTRDRDNSPLHF. The CDR3 coding sequence is TGCGCCAGCAGCACCCGGGACAGAGATAATTCACCCCTCCACTTT. The J gene is TRBJ1-6, the V gene TRBV5-1; the match to TRBD1 covers 7 bases. This CDR3 region has 15 residues. V trimming: 4 bases; J trimming: 5 bases; junction bases outside the gene matches: 6. CDR1 and CDR2 (germline): SGHRS, YFSETQ.

In regard to this clone: Other nucleotide sequences from this sample produce the same CDR3. The V call is TRBV18, the J call TRBJ1-5; D unresolved. This CDR3 contains 14 residues. Trimming shortened V by 6 bases and J by 2 bases, and 11 bases separated the two germline ends. The germline V gene encodes CDR1 KGHSH and CDR2 LQKENI. The CDR3 coding sequence is TGTGCCAGCTCCCCTAATCGGGGCAATCAGCCCCAGCATTTT. It is translated as CASSPNRGNQPQHF.

V usage is TRBV27 and J usage is TRBJ1-4; no reliable D call. CDR3 size: 15 residues. In germline, CDR1 is MNHEY, CDR2 SMNVEV (reference sequence). Trimming left V 3 bases short and J 0 bases short, with 8 bases between. CDR3 DNA sequence: TGTGCCAGCAGTTTGTGGCCCGCAACTAATGAAAAACTGTTTTTT. As protein: CASSLWPATNEKLFF.

V usage is TRBV30 and J usage is TRBJ1-2; tentative D call: TRBD1 (5 bases). V was clipped by 2 bases and J by 7 bases, with 17 bases between them. The CDR3 is 14 amino acids. Germline CDR1 and CDR2: GTSNPN and SVGIG (reference sequence). The CDR3 bases are TGTGCCTGGAGTAGCGCAGTCGGAAGGGGTGGCTACACCTTC. It codes for CAWSSAVGRGGYTF.

This chain uses TRBV5-1 with TRBJ1-4, with TRBD1 matching over 8 bases. CDR1 and CDR2 from the germline V gene are SGHRS and YFSETQ. J lost 0 bases, V lost 4 bases, and 5 bases had no gene match. The CDR3 sequence is 16 residues long. The CDR3 sequence is CASSTGGFATNEKLFF. The CDR3 coding sequence is TGCGCCAGCAGCACAGGGGGTTTTGCAACTAATGAAAAACTGTTTTTT.

The chain combines TRBV3-1 (or the pseudogene TRBV3-2) with TRBJ1-5; 8 nucleotides match TRBD1. The CDR3 runs to 14 residues. Trimming removed 4 bases from V and 7 bases from J; junction bases left unmatched: 6. Looked up from germline, CDR1 is LGHDT and CDR2 is YNNKEL (reference sequence). The chain's CDR3 is CASSLDRGRQPQHF. In DNA, the CDR3 is TGTGCCAGCAGCCTCGACAGGGGTCGCCAGCCCCAGCATTTT.

The J gene is TRBJ1-3, the V gene TRBV4-2; no firm D call. Trimming took 0 bases from V and 0 from J, leaving 15 bases between them. Per the germline V gene, CDR1 is LGHNA and CDR2 is YNFKEQ. The CDR3 has 18 amino acids. The CDR3 DNA reads as TGTGCCAGCAGCCAAGAACTCCCTGGCGGAAGCTCTGGAAACACCATATATTTT. It is translated as CASSQELPGGSSGNTIYF.

The gene calls are TRBV27 and TRBJ1-6; D is ambiguous. This CDR3 comprises 14 residues. CDR1 is MNHEY, CDR2 SMNVEV, per germline (reference sequence). V was clipped by 7 bases and J by 0 bases, with 7 bases between them. In DNA form, the CDR3 reads TGTGCCAGCACGCGAAGCTCCTATAATTCACCCCTCCACTTT. It translates to CASTRSSYNSPLHF.

The chain carries TRBV7-2 and TRBJ2-2; 9 nucleotides align to TRBD1. The CDR3 consists of 16 residues. Germline trimming cut 2 bases from V and 7 bases from J; bases unmatched to any gene: 8. The germline V gene encodes CDR1 SGHTA and CDR2 FQGNSA. The CDR3 bases are TGTGCCAGCAGCTTACCCGGGACAGGGTATATCGGGGAGCTGTTTTTT. Translating it yields CASSLPGTGYIGELFF. Combining the CDR3 with reference TRBV7-2 and TRBJ2-2 gives the whole variable domain GAGVSQSPSNKVTEKGKDVELRCDPISGHTALYWYRQSLGQGLEFLIYFQGNSAPDKSGLPSDRFSAERTGGSVSTLTIQRTQQEDSAVYLCASSLPGTGYIGELFFGEGSRLTVL.

This clone was detected only once. V gene TRBV20-1 combines with J gene TRBJ1-2; D not resolved. Per germline, CDR1 DFQATT and CDR2 SNEGSKA (reference sequence). Trimming pared 3 bases from V and 2 bases from J, leaving 7 bases between. This CDR3 has 12 amino acids. The CDR3 here is CSASSVNYGYTF. CDR3 DNA: TGCAGTGCTAGTTCGGTGAACTATGGCTACACCTTC.

The V call is TRBV6-4, the J call TRBJ2-2, with TRBD1 matching over 7 bases. This CDR3 is 15 amino acids long. V dropped 6 bases and J dropped 0; count of bases not matched to a gene: 4. From germline, CDR1 is MRHNA and CDR2 SNTAGT. CDR3 protein: CASRAGGTNTGELFF. CDR3 sequence (DNA): TGTGCCAGCAGAGCAGGGGGAACGAACACCGGGGAGCTGTTTTTT.

The chain combines TRBV30 with TRBJ2-2; 9 bases map to TRBD2. Germline lookup yields CDR1 GTSNPN and CDR2 SVGIG (reference sequence). The CDR3 contains 15 residues. J gave up 5 bases and V 2 bases, and 6 bases lay outside the gene matches. The CDR3 loop is CAWSPRGGGTGELFF. CDR3 coding DNA: TGTGCCTGGAGTCCGCGGGGGGGCGGAACCGGGGAGCTGTTTTTT.

The chain joins TRBV9 to TRBJ2-3, with 13 bases lining up with TRBD2. This CDR3 has 18 residues. Losses at the gene ends were 4 bases for V and 2 bases for J; bases not matched to a gene: 10. CDR1 is SGDLS and CDR2 is YYNGEE in the germline V gene. The CDR3: CASSPTSGGAIDTDTQYF. The CDR3 DNA reads as TGTGCCAGCAGCCCAACTAGCGGGGGGGCCATAGACACAGATACGCAGTATTTT.

The chain couples TRBV29-1 to TRBJ2-3, with unresolved D. The CDR3 consists of 13 residues. Per germline, CDR1 SQVTM and CDR2 ANQGSEA. Trimming removed 0 bases from V and 0 bases from J, with 4 bases in between. The CDR3 DNA is TGCAGCGTTGAAGAACAGAGCACAGATACGCAGTATTTT. Protein sequence: CSVEEQSTDTQYF.

The chain is built from TRBV4-3 and TRBJ1-1; the match to TRBD1 covers 9 bases. The CDR3 contains 16 residues. V gave up 4 bases and J gave up 1 base; unmatched junction bases: 7. Germline V gives CDR1 LGHNA, CDR2 YSLEER. The CDR3 sequence: CASSPSGQGRNTEAFF. The CDR3 DNA reads as TGCGCCAGCAGCCCCAGCGGACAGGGGCGGAACACTGAAGCTTTCTTT.

The chain has TRBV4-2 and TRBJ2-7, with D possibly TRBD2 on 5 matching bases. Germline-derived CDR1 and CDR2 are LGHNA and YNFKEQ. The CDR3 consists of 16 residues. Trimming pared 0 bases from V and 0 bases from J, leaving 12 bases between. The CDR3 DNA is TGTGCCAGCAGCCAAGATACGGGGTCCTTCTCCTACGAGCAGTACTTC. Its translation is CASSQDTGSFSYEQYF.

The V and J genes are TRBV21-1 and TRBJ2-3; TRBD2, the table's D call, was not compared with the DNA. TRBV21-1 is a recognized pseudogene. CDR3 length equals 11 residues. This chain's CDR3 is CASNGRDTQYF. The CDR3 DNA reads TGTGCCAGCAACGGTAGAGATACGCAGTATTTT.

The CDR3 here is CASTETSGRHQEQFF. The CDR3 DNA is TGTGCCAGCACCGAAACTAGCGGGAGGCACCAGGAGCAGTTCTTC. The V call is TRBV9, the J call TRBJ2-1; 12 bases fit TRBD2. Losses at the gene ends were 6 bases for V and 10 bases for J; bases not matched to a gene: 11. This CDR3 comprises 15 residues. The germline gives CDR1 SGDLS, CDR2 YYNGEE.

The chain joins TRBV4-2 to TRBJ1-2; the D gene is possibly TRBD1 (6 bases). Germline V CDR1 and CDR2: LGHNA, YNFKEQ. The CDR3 totals 14 residues. V was shortened by 0 bases and J by 7 bases, with 12 bases between the two germline ends. The CDR3 nucleotides read TGTGCCAGCAGCCAAGAAGGAAGGGGGTTTGGCTACACCTTC. Protein sequence: CASSQEGRGFGYTF.